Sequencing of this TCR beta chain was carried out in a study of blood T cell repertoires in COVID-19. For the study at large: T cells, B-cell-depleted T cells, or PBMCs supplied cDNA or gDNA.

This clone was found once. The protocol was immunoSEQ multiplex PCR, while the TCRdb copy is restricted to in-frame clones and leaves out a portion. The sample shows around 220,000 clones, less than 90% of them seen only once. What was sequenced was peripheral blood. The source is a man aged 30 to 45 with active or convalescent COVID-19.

CDR3 region: CASSPSTRAGELFF. As DNA, the CDR3 is TGTGCCAGCAGCCCCTCAACCCGGGCCGGGGAGCTGTTTTTT. This chain links TRBV7-2 with TRBJ2-2; no firm D call. Trimming took off 5 bases at V and 6 bases at J, with 13 bases between the two ends. This CDR3 is built from 14 residues. The germline V gene has CDR1 SGHTA and CDR2 FQGNSA. The whole variable domain, filled in from reference TRBV7-2 and TRBJ2-2, reads GAGVSQSPSNKVTEKGKDVELRCDPISGHTALYWYRQSLGQGLEFLIYFQGNSAPDKSGLPSDRFSAERTGGSVSTLTIQRTQQEDSAVYLCASSPSTRAGELFFGEGSRLTVL.